This TCR beta chain was captured by sequencing in a study of radiation and T cells in renal cell carcinoma. Study in general: Nephrectomy followed 15 Gy stereotactic body radiation by 4 weeks. Regarding the study as a whole: From baseline, blood top tumor clonotypes peaked at 2 weeks post-radiation. Pretreatment tumor biopsies were lacking, so baseline clonotypes are unknown.

Documented time point: blood 2 weeks post-SBRT. Treatment here: 15 Gy SBRT to primary tumor, nephrectomy 4 weeks later. Points on this clone: Its antigen is unidentified.

The CDR3 runs 14 residues. The V and J ends lost 6 bases and 7 bases, in that order; junction bases with no gene match: 8. CDR1 is MNHNY, CDR2 SVGAGI, per germline (reference sequence). Measured with immunoSEQ multiplex PCR; TCRdb has only the in-frame clones, and not every one. The data contain roughly 120,000 clones, 75% to 90% of them singletons. This clonotype originated in a woman in her fifties or sixties with renal cell carcinoma. The sequencing here drew on blood, taken from a patient whose treatment included radiotherapy and nephrectomy. The chain couples TRBV6-6 to TRBJ2-7; 11 bases align to TRBD2. This chain's CDR3 is CASRRGTSGREQYF. CDR3 nucleotide sequence: TGTGCCAGCAGGCGGGGGACTAGCGGCAGAGAGCAGTACTTC.